The clone carrying this TCR beta chain has more than one count but fewer than ten. No antigen is known for it. Target depth was 1 in 200,000 to 1 in 1 million T cells, about 10x per clonotype. Assay used: immunoSEQ multiplex PCR; TCRdb lists only in-frame clones, some missing. The data contain 150,000 or so clones, more than 65% of them singletons. Germline loops: CDR1 LGHNA, CDR2 YNFKEQ. Trimming took 6 bases from V and 1 from J; bases not matched to a gene: 8. CDR3 length: 16 amino acids. The data are from a study of cytotoxic CD8 clonotypes in ibrutinib-treated CLL. Background on the study: Specimens for response were gathered following a median approximately 12 months of therapy, spanning 6 to 36.

General study findings and limits: Baseline-level clonality went beyond age-matched healthy donors and moved in step with circulating CD8+ T-cell counts. Clonality went up at the time of ibrutinib response, stayed stable in sustained remission, and later dropped back toward its baseline level at progression.

The clonotype comes from a human donor with chronic lymphocytic leukemia. Sample: PBMCs, taken after 12 months of ibrutinib treatment. The chain couples TRBV4-2 to TRBJ1-4; 7 bases map to TRBD1. CDR3 sequence reads: CASSRSGGGTNEKLFF. In nucleotides, the CDR3 is TGTGCCAGCAGTCGATCAGGGGGGGGAACTAATGAAAAACTGTTTTTT.